The clone carrying this T cell receptor beta chain came up a few times. What it recognizes is unknown. This CDR3 is 15 amino acids long. CDR1 MNHEY and CDR2 SVGEGT come from the germline V gene. Trimming pared 4 bases from V and 5 bases from J, leaving 14 bases between. These data are taken from a study of T-cell memory formation after mild COVID-19. TCRdb itself ran the 5' RACE reads through MiXCR, one entry per CDR3 protein. The sample has fewer than 200,000 distinct CDR3 sequences, about 18% seen once; the top ten hold 3% to 4%. General observations from the study: Contracting clones, day 15 to 85, had balanced CD4/CD8, and later expanders favored CD4+.

Input material: PBMCs or a T cell subset sorted from them (not recorded which). The gene calls are TRBV6-2 or TRBV6-3 and TRBJ2-2, with D possibly being TRBD2 (5 bases). The TCR was taken from a man aged 18 to 30 who had mild COVID-19 (a few samples of this study predate the infection). Cell type and time point are not known. The CDR3 DNA reads TGTGCCAGCAGTTGGGCCCCGGGGTGGACCGGGGAGCTGTTTTTT. It specifies CASSWAPGWTGELFF.